A single sample gave rise to the 28 T cell receptor beta chains below, sequenced in a study of Graves' ophthalmopathy and Graves' hyperthyroidism. The authors amplified TCR beta CDR3 regions, and they did so from RNA transcripts for repertoire sequencing. Amplification began with first-round RT-PCR using HTBI primers, then second-round multiplex PCR was performed. TCRdb ran MiXCR on the multiplex PCR reads and lists one entry per CDR3 protein. The sample has roughly 350,000 distinct CDR3 sequences; roughly 17% are singletons. The material sequenced was peripheral blood. Source of these receptors: an adult woman with stable Graves' hyperthyroidism.

This clonotype was observed at least ten times. V is TRBV13 and J is TRBJ2-2, with 7 positions matching TRBD2. Germline V gene sequence: CDR1 PRHDT, CDR2 FYEKMQ (reference sequence). V was pared by 6 bases and J by 6 bases, with 13 bases of the junction left unmatched. The CDR3 sequence is 16 residues long. The CDR3 coding sequence is TGTGCCAGCAGGCCTGACCGGGAGGCTACCTCCGGGGAGCTGTTTTTT. It codes for CASRPDREATSGELFF.

This clonotype was detected many times. This rearrangement joins TRBV4-1 to TRBJ2-4; TRBD1 matches at 8 bases. The CDR3 is made up of 14 amino acids. Trimming took 5 bases from V and 8 from J; bases not matched to a gene: 8. Looked up from germline, CDR1 is MGHRA and CDR2 is YSYEKL. The CDR3 nucleotides read TGCGCCAGCAGCGCGACCGGGACAGGCGACATTCAGTACTTC. Its translation is CASSATGTGDIQYF.

The V call is TRBV6-4, the J call TRBJ1-3; 9 bases are a match to TRBD1. Germline CDR1 MRHNA, CDR2 SNTAGT. This CDR3 has 17 residues. Germline trimming cut 2 bases from V and 4 bases from J; bases unmatched to any gene: 9. The DNA for the CDR3 is TGTGCCAGCAGTGACCGACCCGGGACAGGGTTCGGAAACACCATATATTTT. It encodes CASSDRPGTGFGNTIYF.

The chain joins TRBV2 to TRBJ2-5, with unresolved D. Trimming shortened V by 0 bases and J by 5 bases, and 7 bases separated the two germline ends. CDR1 and CDR2 from the germline V gene are SNHLY and FYNNEI. The CDR3 covers 13 residues. The CDR3 DNA is TGTGCCAGCAGTGAAGCGCAGGTTGAGACCCAGTACTTC. As protein: CASSEAQVETQYF.

This clonotype has a count of ten or more. The chain joins TRBV5-1 to TRBJ2-5; 10 nucleotides agree with TRBD2. There are 17 residues in the CDR3. Germline trimming cut 4 bases from V and 2 bases from J; bases unmatched to any gene: 11. Per the germline V gene, CDR1 is SGHRS and CDR2 is YFSETQ. This CDR3 reads CASSNGNIAGGQETQYF. The CDR3 DNA is TGCGCCAGCAGCAACGGAAACATAGCGGGAGGACAAGAGACCCAGTACTTC.

This chain links TRBV11-2 with TRBJ2-7; 14 nucleotides match TRBD2. V lost 5 bases and J lost 4; bases outside the gene matches: 13. The germline CDR1 and CDR2 sequences are SGHAT and FQNNGV. The length of the CDR3 is 18 residues. The CDR3 region has the DNA TGTGCCAGCAGCCCGGGACTAGCGGGAGTAATCAGGAATTACGAGCAGTACTTC. Its protein is CASSPGLAGVIRNYEQYF. Using reference TRBV11-2 and TRBJ2-7 for the parts outside the CDR3, the full variable domain is EAGVAQSPRYKIIEKRQSVAFWCNPISGHATLYWYQQILGQGPKLLIQFQNNGVVDDSQLPKDRFSAERLKGVDSTLKIQPAKLEDSAVYLCASSPGLAGVIRNYEQYFGPGTRLTVT.

This clonotype was counted many times. The chain couples TRBV11-2 to TRBJ2-4; 8 positions agree with TRBD1. The CDR3 is 13 residues long. Looked up from germline, CDR1 is SGHAT and CDR2 is FQNNGV. The V gene end was trimmed by 7 bases and the J gene end by 5 bases; junction bases not matched to a gene: 4. This chain's CDR3 is CASTGTGQNIQYF. The CDR3 bases are TGTGCCAGCACCGGGACAGGCCAAAACATTCAGTACTTC.

This clonotype has a handful of counts. The CDR3 region is CAIRDRGPRNTIYF. The CDR3 DNA is TGTGCCATCAGGGACAGGGGGCCCAGAAACACCATATATTTT. The chain combines TRBV10-3 with TRBJ1-3; 11 nucleotides match TRBD1. Germline V gives CDR1 ENHRY, CDR2 SYGVKD. The CDR3 runs 14 residues. The J segment lost 5 bases and the V segment lost 6 bases, leaving 3 bases of the junction unmatched.

This clonotype was counted between two and nine times. This sequence joins TRBV7-8 and TRBJ2-2, with 9 bases fitting TRBD2. CDR3 length: 16 residues. Germline V lookup: CDR1 SGHVS, CDR2 FQNEAQ. With 5 bases clipped from V and 2 bases from J, the junction kept 6 bases outside the gene matches. As DNA, the CDR3 is TGTGCCAGCAGCCCGGCAGCGGGAGGAAACACCGGGGAGCTGTTTTTT. It encodes CASSPAAGGNTGELFF.

This clonotype was seen at least ten times. The chain combines TRBV5-8 with TRBJ1-5, with D possibly matching TRBD1 (6 bases). Germline V gene data show CDR1 as SGHTS and CDR2 as YDEGEE. Trimming cost V 5 bases and J 6 bases, with 15 bases left between them. This CDR3 comprises 14 residues. The CDR3 here is CASSPYRATQPQHF. Written as DNA, the CDR3 is TGTGCCAGCAGTCCATACAGGGCAACTCAGCCCCAGCATTTT.

The rearrangement joins TRBV7-3 to TRBJ2-2; a weak D match, TRBD2 (6 bases). With 4 bases removed from V and 5 bases from J, the gap between germline ends came to 11 bases. Germline V CDR1 and CDR2: SGHTA, FQGTGA. CDR3 length equals 14 residues. The CDR3, as DNA: TGTGCCAGCAGCTACGGGACTCAAACCGGGGAGCTGTTTTTT. Residues: CASSYGTQTGELFF.

This clonotype was detected many times. The chain uses TRBV11-2 and TRBJ1-1, with D uncertain. The germline V gene has CDR1 SGHAT and CDR2 FQNNGV. With 7 bases removed from V and 4 bases from J, the gap between germline ends came to 16 bases. CDR3 length: 14 amino acids. The CDR3 is CASTDVGFATEAFF. For the CDR3, the DNA is TGTGCCAGCACCGATGTGGGGTTTGCCACTGAAGCTTTCTTT.

This clonotype was picked up many times. The V call is TRBV20-1, the J call TRBJ2-5; D is unclear. From germline, CDR1 is DFQATT and CDR2 SNEGSKA (reference sequence). The CDR3 contains 12 residues. Trimming took 6 bases from V and 0 from J, leaving 8 bases between them. The CDR3 loop reads CSATEYQETQYF. Written as DNA, the CDR3 is TGCAGTGCCACGGAGTACCAAGAGACCCAGTACTTC.

The chain has TRBV6-2 or TRBV6-3 and TRBJ1-2; D remains ambiguous. Germline V gives CDR1 MNHEY, CDR2 SVGEGT. Deletions cut 8 bases from V and 7 bases from J, with 11 bases between. The CDR3 is made up of 11 amino acids. CDR3 DNA: TGTGCCAGCGGCAACATGGGTGGCTACACCTTC. It translates to CASGNMGGYTF.

This clonotype was observed many times. The chain carries TRBV27 and TRBJ2-2; 7 nucleotides align to TRBD2. J was trimmed by 7 bases and V by 2 bases; bases with no gene match: 1. Germline values: CDR1 MNHEY, CDR2 SMNVEV (reference sequence). The CDR3 runs to 13 residues. The CDR3 loop reads CASSLSGDGELFF. In nucleotides, the CDR3 is TGTGCCAGCAGTTTAAGCGGGGACGGGGAGCTGTTTTTT.

This clonotype was counted ten times or more. The CDR3 sequence is CASTPPGRTNTEAFF. Here the CDR3 DNA reads TGTGCCAGCACTCCCCCGGGACGGACGAACACTGAAGCTTTCTTT. The chain combines TRBV6-1 with TRBJ1-1, with D possibly being TRBD1 (5 bases). V was pared by 7 bases and J by 1 base, with 16 bases between. The germline CDR1 and CDR2 sequences are MNHNS and SASEGT. The CDR3 length is 15 residues.

Turning to this clonotype: One junction end disagrees with the germline gene, perhaps due to a read error. The chain joins TRBV6-2 or TRBV6-3 to TRBJ2-7; D is perhaps TRBD2 (6 bases). The CDR3 consists of 14 residues. Looked up from germline, CDR1 is MNHEY and CDR2 is SVGEGT. CDR3 amino acids: CSSSYAGLISEQYF. CDR3 DNA: TGTTCCAGCAGTTACGCGGGACTCATCTCGGAGCAGTACTTC.

This chain joins TRBV20-1 and TRBJ2-5, with 10 nucleotides matching TRBD2. With 5 bases clipped from V and 5 bases from J, the junction kept 17 bases outside the gene matches. The CDR3 consists of 17 residues. The germline gives CDR1 DFQATT, CDR2 SNEGSKA (reference sequence). Written as DNA, the CDR3 is TGCAGTGCTTGCACCCCTAGCGGGAGTACCCACGCGGAGACCCAGTACTTC. This codes for CSACTPSGSTHAETQYF.

V is TRBV7-3 and J is TRBJ1-1; tentatively, D is TRBD1 (5 bases). V was clipped by 6 bases and J by 14 bases, with 22 bases between them. The length of the CDR3 is 13 residues. From germline, CDR1 is SGHTA and CDR2 FQGTGA. The CDR3 loop reads CASSQTPGGGKFF. Here the CDR3 DNA reads TGTGCCAGCAGTCAGACCCCCGGGGGGGGAAAGTTCTTT.

This clonotype was counted ten times or more. This rearrangement joins TRBV20-1 to TRBJ2-7; 10 bases match TRBD1. V trimming: 5 bases; J trimming: 3 bases; junction bases outside the gene matches: 10. The CDR3 runs to 15 residues. Germline V gene sequence: CDR1 DFQATT, CDR2 SNEGSKA (reference sequence). This chain's CDR3 is CSAGTPGQGNYEQYF. CDR3 bases: TGCAGTGCTGGAACGCCGGGACAGGGGAACTACGAGCAGTACTTC.

There are many counts of this clonotype. The V call is TRBV11-2, the J call TRBJ2-7; tentatively, D is TRBD1 or TRBD2 (5 bases each). Deletions cut 4 bases from V and 1 base from J, with 14 bases between. Germline values: CDR1 SGHAT, CDR2 FQNNGV. The CDR3 is 15 residues long. DNA of the CDR3: TGTGCCAGCAGCTCGTCCCTGGGACCTTCCTACGAGCAGTACTTC. This gives the protein CASSSSLGPSYEQYF.

This clonotype was observed a few times. V and J are TRBV9 and TRBJ1-1; D unclear. Germline lookup yields CDR1 SGDLS and CDR2 YYNGEE. V lost 6 bases and J lost 1, with 16 bases in between. This CDR3 is built from 15 residues. CDR3 DNA sequence: TGTGCCAGCAACCCGATACAAGACGGGAACACTGAAGCTTTCTTT. Translated: CASNPIQDGNTEAFF. The full variable domain, rest sourced from reference TRBV9 and TRBJ1-1, is DSGVTQTPKHLITATGQRVTLRCSPRSGDLSVYWYQQSLDQGLQFLIQYYNGEERAKGNILERFSAQQFPDLHSELNLSSLELGDSALYFCASNPIQDGNTEAFFGQGTRLTVV.

The gene calls are TRBV6-1 and TRBJ1-1, with 7 bases that match TRBD1. This CDR3 contains 14 residues. Germline V gives CDR1 MNHNS, CDR2 SASEGT. V trimming: 6 bases; J trimming: 7 bases; junction bases outside the gene matches: 11. CDR3 amino acids: CASSQGQLTFEAFF. As DNA, the CDR3 is TGTGCCAGCAGCCAGGGACAGCTAACCTTTGAAGCTTTCTTT.

This clonotype was seen a handful of times. The rearrangement uses TRBV6-1 and TRBJ1-2; tentatively, D is TRBD1 (5 bases). V was trimmed by 6 bases and J by 6 bases, leaving 17 bases between them. There are 14 residues in the CDR3. Germline V gene lookup returns CDR1 MNHNS and CDR2 SASEGT. The CDR3 region has the DNA TGTGCCAGCAGAACCGGGCAGGGACGGGATGGCTACACCTTC. Amino acids: CASRTGQGRDGYTF.

Note on this clonotype: A much larger clone lies one base from this, so it may be a read error. The rearrangement uses TRBV2 and TRBJ1-1; 7 positions match TRBD1. CDR1 and CDR2 from the germline V gene are SNHLY and FYNNEI. This CDR3 spans 13 amino acids. The CDR3 DNA reads TGTGCCAGCGGGCCGGGACAGAACACTGAAGCTTGCTTT. This sequence encodes CASGPGQNTEACF. The full variable domain, rest sourced from reference TRBV2 and TRBJ1-1, is EPEVTQTPSHQVTQMGQEVILRCVPISNHLYFYWYRQILGQKVEFLVSFYNNEISEKSEIFDDQFSVERPDGSNFTLKIRSTKLEDSAMYFCASGPGQNTEACFGQGTRLTVV.

There are many counts of this clonotype. The V and J genes are TRBV9 and TRBJ1-3; D perhaps matches TRBD1 (5 bases). V was pared by 0 bases and J by 0 bases, with 13 bases between. Per the germline V gene, CDR1 is SGDLS and CDR2 is YYNGEE. This CDR3 region has 17 residues. CDR3 bases: TGTGCCAGCAGCGTAGGGGGAGGGACCGGCTCTGGAAACACCATATATTTT. Protein: CASSVGGGTGSGNTIYF.

This clonotype was seen at least ten times. CDR3 residues: CASSQPSWGRSYGYTF. DNA of the CDR3: TGCGCCAGCAGCCAACCAAGTTGGGGGCGCAGCTATGGCTACACCTTC. The rearrangement links TRBV4-1 to TRBJ1-2; TRBD1 might be the D (6 bases). The V gene lost 2 bases and the J gene lost 4 bases, with 17 bases spanning the gap. Germline CDR1 and CDR2: MGHRA and YSYEKL. CDR3 size: 16 residues.

This clonotype was counted between two and nine times. This rearrangement joins TRBV29-1 to TRBJ1-5; weak D call: TRBD1 (5 bases). The CDR3 contains 13 residues. Between the trimmed V and J ends, which lost 6 bases and 6 bases, there was a span of 15 bases. Looked up from germline, CDR1 is SQVTM and CDR2 is ANQGSEA. CDR3 in amino acids: CSVRGGIGQPQHF. The CDR3 nucleotides are TGCAGCGTCCGGGGGGGGATCGGTCAGCCCCAGCATTTT. The variable domain in full, completed from reference TRBV29-1 and TRBJ1-5, reads SAVISQKPSRDICQRGTSLTIQCQVDSQVTMMFWYRQQPGQSLTLIATANQGSEATYESGFVIDKFPISRPNLTFSTLTVSNMSPEDSSIYLCSVRGGIGQPQHFGDGTRLSIL.